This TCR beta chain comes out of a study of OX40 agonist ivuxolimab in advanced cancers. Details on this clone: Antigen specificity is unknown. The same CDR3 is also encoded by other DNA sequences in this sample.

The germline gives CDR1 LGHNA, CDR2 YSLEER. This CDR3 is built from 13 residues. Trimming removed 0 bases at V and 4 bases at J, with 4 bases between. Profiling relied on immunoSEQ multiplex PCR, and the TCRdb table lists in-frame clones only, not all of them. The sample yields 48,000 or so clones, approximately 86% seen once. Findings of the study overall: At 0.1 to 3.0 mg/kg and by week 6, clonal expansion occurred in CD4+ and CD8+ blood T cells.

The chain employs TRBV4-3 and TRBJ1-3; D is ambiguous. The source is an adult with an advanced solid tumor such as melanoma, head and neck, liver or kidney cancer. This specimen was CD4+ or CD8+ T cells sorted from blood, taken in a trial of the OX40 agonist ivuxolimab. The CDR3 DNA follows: TGCGCCAGCAGCCAAGAAAGAGGAAACACCATATATTTT. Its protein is CASSQERGNTIYF.